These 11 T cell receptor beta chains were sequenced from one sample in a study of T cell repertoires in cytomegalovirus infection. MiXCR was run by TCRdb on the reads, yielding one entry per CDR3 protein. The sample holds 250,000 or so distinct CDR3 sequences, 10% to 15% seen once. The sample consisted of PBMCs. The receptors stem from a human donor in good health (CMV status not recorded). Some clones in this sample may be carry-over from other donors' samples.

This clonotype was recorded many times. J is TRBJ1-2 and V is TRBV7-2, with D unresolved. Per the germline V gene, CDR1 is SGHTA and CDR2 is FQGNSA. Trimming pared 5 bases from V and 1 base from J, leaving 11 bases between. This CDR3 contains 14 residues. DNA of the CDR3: TGTGCCAGCAGCGCGGCACGGAGTAACTATGGCTACACCTTC. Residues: CASSAARSNYGYTF. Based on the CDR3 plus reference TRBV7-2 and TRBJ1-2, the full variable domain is GAGVSQSPSNKVTEKGKDVELRCDPISGHTALYWYRQSLGQGLEFLIYFQGNSAPDKSGLPSDRFSAERTGGSVSTLTIQRTQQEDSAVYLCASSAARSNYGYTFGSGTRLTVV.

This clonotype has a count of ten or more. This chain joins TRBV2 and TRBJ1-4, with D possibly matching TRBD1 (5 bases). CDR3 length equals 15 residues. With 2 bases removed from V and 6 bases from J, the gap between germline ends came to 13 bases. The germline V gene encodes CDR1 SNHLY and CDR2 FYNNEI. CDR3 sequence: CASSELRGGDEKLFF. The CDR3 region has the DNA TGTGCCAGCAGTGAATTGCGAGGAGGGGATGAAAAACTGTTTTTT.

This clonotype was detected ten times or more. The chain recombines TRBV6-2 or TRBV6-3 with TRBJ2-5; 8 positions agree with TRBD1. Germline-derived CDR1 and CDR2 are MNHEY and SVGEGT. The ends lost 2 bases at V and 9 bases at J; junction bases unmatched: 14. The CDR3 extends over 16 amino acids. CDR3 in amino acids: CASSYADRVRERPQYF. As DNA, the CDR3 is TGTGCCAGCAGTTACGCGGACAGGGTCAGGGAGAGACCCCAGTACTTC.

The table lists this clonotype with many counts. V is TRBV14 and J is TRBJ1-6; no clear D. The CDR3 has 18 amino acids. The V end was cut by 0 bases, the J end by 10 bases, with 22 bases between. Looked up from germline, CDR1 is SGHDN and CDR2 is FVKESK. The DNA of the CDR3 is TGTGCCAGCAGCCAAGAACTCAACGGTCTTACAAAGGAATCACCCCTCCACTTT. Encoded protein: CASSQELNGLTKESPLHF.

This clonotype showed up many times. The chain's CDR3 is CASRNRASESVKLFF. In DNA, the CDR3 is TGTGCCAGCAGGAACAGGGCCTCAGAGTCGGTAAAACTGTTTTTT. This chain connects TRBV12-3 or TRBV12-4 to TRBJ1-4; possible D gene TRBD1, 6 bases. There are 15 residues in the CDR3. Trimming took off 6 bases at V and 10 bases at J, with 21 bases between the two ends.

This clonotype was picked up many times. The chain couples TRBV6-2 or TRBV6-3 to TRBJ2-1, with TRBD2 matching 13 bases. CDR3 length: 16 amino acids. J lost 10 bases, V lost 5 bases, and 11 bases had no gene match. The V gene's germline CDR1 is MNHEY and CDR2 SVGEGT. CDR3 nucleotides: TGTGCCAGCAGTATACTGAGGACTAGCGGGAGCGACGAGCAGTTCTTC. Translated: CASSILRTSGSDEQFF.

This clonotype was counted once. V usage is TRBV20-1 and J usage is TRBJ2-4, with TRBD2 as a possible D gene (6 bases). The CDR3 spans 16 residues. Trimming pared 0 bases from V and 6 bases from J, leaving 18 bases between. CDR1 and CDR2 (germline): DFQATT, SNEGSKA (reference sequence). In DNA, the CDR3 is TGCAGTGCTAGAGATCTTGGGGCTAGCGACCTAAACATTCAGTACTTC. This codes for CSARDLGASDLNIQYF.

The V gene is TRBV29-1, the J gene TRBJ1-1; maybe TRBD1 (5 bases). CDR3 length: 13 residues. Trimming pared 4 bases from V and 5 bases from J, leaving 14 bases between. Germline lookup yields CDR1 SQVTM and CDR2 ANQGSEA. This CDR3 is CSVVGLPGTEAFF. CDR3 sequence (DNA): TGCAGCGTTGTGGGGCTCCCGGGGACTGAAGCTTTCTTT.

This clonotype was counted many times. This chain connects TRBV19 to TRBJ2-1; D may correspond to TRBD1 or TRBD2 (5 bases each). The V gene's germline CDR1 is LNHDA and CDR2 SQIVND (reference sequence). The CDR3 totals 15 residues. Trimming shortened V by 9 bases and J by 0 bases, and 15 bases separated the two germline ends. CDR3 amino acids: CASNPKGSSYNEQFF. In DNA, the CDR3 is TGTGCCAGCAACCCTAAGGGGAGCTCCTACAATGAGCAGTTCTTC.

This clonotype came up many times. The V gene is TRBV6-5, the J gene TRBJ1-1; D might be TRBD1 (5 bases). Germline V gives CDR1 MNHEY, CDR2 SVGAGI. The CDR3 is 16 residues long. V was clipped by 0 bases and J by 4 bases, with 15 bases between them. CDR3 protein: CASSYSWTIRATEAFF. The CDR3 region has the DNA TGTGCCAGCAGTTACTCCTGGACAATCCGCGCCACTGAAGCTTTCTTT.

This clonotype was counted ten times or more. DNA of the CDR3: TGTGCCATCCTTTGGGGGACTAGCACAGATACGCAGTATTTT. This encodes CAILWGTSTDTQYF. The rearrangement links TRBV7-2 to TRBJ2-3; tentative D call: TRBD2 (6 bases). From germline, CDR1 is SGHTA and CDR2 FQGNSA. Trimming pared 10 bases from V and 0 bases from J, leaving 14 bases between. The CDR3 totals 14 residues.